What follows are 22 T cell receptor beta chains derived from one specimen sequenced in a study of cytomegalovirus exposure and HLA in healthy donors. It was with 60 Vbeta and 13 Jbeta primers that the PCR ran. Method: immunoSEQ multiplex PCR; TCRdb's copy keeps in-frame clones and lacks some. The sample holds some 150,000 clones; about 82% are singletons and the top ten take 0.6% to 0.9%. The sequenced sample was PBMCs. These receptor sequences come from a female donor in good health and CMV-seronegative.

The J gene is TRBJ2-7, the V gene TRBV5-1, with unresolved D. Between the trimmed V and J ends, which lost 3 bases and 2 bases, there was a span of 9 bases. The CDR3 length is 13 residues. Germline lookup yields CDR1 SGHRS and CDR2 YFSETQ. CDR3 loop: CASSYTTPYEQYF. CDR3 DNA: TGCGCCAGCAGCTACACCACACCCTACGAGCAGTACTTC. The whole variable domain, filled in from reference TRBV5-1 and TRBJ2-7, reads KAGVTQTPRYLIKTRGQQVTLSCSPISGHRSVSWYQQTPGQGLQFLFEYFSETQRNKGNFPGRFSGRQFSNSRSEMNVSTLELGDSALYLCASSYTTPYEQYFGPGTRLTVT.

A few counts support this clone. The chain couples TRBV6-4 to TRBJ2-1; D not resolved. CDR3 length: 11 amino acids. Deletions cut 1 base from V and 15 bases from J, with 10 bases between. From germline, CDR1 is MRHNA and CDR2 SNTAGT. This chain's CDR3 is CASSDFRVVFF. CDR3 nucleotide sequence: TGTGCCAGCAGTGACTTTAGAGTTGTGTTCTTC.

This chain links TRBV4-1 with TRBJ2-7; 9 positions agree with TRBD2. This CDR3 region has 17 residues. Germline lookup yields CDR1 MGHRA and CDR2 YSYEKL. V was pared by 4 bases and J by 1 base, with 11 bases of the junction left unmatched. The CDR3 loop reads CASSRILSGRKSYEQYF. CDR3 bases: TGCGCCAGCAGCCGAATCCTCAGCGGGAGGAAGTCCTACGAGCAGTACTTC.

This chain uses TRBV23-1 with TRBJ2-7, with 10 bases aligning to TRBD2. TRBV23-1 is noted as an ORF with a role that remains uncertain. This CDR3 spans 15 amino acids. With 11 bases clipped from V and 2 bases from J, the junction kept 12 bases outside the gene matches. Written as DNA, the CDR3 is TGCGCCTCTGCACCTCCGGGACTAGCGCCCTACGAGCAGTACTTC. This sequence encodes CASAPPGLAPYEQYF.

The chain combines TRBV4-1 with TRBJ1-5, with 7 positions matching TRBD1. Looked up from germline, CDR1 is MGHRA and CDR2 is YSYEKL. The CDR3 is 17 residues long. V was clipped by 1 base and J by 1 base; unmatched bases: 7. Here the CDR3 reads CASSQAPRGRSNQPQHF. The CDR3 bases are TGCGCCAGCAGCCAAGCACCCAGGGGGAGAAGCAATCAGCCCCAGCATTTT.

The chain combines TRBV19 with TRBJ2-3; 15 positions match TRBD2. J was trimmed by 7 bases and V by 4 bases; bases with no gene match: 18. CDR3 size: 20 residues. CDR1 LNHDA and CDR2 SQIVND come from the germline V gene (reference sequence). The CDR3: CASSRDLGLAGGSRKNTQYF. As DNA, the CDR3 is TGTGCCAGTAGTAGGGATCTCGGACTAGCGGGAGGGTCAAGGAAAAATACGCAGTATTTT.

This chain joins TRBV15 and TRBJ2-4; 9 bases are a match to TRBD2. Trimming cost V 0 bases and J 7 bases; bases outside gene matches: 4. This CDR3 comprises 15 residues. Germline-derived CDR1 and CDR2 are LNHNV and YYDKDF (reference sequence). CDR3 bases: TGTGCCACCAGCAGAGAACGACTAGCGGACAACATTCAGTACTTC. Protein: CATSRERLADNIQYF.

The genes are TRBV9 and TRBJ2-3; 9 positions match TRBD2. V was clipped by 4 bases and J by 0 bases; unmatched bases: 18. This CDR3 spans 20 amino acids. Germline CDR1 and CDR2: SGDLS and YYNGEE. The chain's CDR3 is CASSPGGWLAGRFSTDTQYF. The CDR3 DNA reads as TGTGCCAGCAGCCCGGGGGGTTGGCTAGCGGGGCGGTTTAGCACAGATACGCAGTATTTT. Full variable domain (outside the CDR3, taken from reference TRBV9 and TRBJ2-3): DSGVTQTPKHLITATGQRVTLRCSPRSGDLSVYWYQQSLDQGLQFLIQYYNGEERAKGNILERFSAQQFPDLHSELNLSSLELGDSALYFCASSPGGWLAGRFSTDTQYFGPGTRLTVL.

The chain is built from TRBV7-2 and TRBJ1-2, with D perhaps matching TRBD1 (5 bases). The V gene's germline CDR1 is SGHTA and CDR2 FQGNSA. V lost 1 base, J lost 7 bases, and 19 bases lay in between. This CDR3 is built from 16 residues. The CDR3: CASSLGAGRGTGGYTF. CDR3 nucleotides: TGTGCCAGCAGCTTAGGGGCAGGGAGGGGTACGGGTGGCTACACCTTC.

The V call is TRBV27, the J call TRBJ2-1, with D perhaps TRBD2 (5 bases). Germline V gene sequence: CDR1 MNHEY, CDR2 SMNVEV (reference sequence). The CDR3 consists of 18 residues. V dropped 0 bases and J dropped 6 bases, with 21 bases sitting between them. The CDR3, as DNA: TGTGCCAGCAGTTTATCTTTTCCCCGGAGAGGGTCGGGCAATGAGCAGTTCTTC. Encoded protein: CASSLSFPRRGSGNEQFF.

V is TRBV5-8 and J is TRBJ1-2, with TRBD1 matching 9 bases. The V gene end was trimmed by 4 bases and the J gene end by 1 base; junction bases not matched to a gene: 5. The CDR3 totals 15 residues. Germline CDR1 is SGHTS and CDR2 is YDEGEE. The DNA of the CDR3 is TGTGCCAGCAGCGACCAGACAGGGGGTAACTATGGCTACACCTTC. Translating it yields CASSDQTGGNYGYTF.

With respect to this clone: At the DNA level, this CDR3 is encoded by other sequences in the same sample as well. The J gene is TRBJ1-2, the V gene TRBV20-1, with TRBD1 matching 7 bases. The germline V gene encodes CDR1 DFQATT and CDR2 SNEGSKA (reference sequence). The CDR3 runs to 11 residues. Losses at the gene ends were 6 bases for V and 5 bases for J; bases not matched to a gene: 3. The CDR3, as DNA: TGCAGTGCAGACAGGGAGTATGGCTACACCTTC. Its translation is CSADREYGYTF.

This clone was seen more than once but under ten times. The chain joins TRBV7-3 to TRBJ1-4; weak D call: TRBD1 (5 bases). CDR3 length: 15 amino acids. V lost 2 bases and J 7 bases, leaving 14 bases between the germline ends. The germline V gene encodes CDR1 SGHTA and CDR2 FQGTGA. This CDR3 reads CASSLSVGRGEKLFF. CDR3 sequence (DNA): TGTGCCAGCAGCTTATCGGTCGGTAGGGGTGAAAAACTGTTTTTT. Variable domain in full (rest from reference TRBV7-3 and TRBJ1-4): GAGVSQTPSNKVTEKGKYVELRCDPISGHTALYWYRQSLGQGPEFLIYFQGTGAADDSGLPNDRFFAVRPEGSVSTLKIQRTERGDSAVYLCASSLSVGRGEKLFFGSGTQLSVL.

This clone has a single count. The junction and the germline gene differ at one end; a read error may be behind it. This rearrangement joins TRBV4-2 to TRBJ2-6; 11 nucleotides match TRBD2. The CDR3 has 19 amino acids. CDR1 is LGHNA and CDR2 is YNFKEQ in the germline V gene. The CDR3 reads CASSPETSGSLSGANGLTF. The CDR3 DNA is TGTGCCAGCAGCCCGGAAACTAGCGGGAGTCTTTCTGGGGCCAACGGCCTGACTTTC.

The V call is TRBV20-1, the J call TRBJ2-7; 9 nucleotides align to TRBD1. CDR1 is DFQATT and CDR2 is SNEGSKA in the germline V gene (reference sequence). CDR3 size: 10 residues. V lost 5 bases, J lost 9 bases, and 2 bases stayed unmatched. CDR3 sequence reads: CSADRGGQYF. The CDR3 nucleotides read TGCAGTGCTGACAGGGGGGGGCAGTACTTC.

CDR3 sequence: CASSFGTAGQKLFF. The DNA of the CDR3 is TGTGCCAGCAGTTTCGGGACAGCGGGCCAAAAACTGTTTTTT. The chain carries TRBV28 and TRBJ1-4, with 7 bases that match TRBD1. This CDR3 is built from 14 residues. Germline V lookup: CDR1 MDHEN, CDR2 SYDVKM. After removal of 3 bases from V and 9 bases from J, the junction contained 7 bases not matched to a gene.

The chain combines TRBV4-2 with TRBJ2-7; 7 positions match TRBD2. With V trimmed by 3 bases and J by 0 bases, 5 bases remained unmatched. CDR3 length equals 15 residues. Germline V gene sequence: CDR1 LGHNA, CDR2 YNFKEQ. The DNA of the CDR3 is TGTGCCAGCAGCCAGCAGGGAGGGAGCTCCTACGAGCAGTACTTC. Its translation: CASSQQGGSSYEQYF.

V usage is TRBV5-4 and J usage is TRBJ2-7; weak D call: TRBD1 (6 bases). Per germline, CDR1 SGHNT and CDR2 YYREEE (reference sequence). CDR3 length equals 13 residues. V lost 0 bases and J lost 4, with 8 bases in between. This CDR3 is CASSLEQGYEQYF. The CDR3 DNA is TGTGCCAGCAGCTTGGAACAGGGTTACGAGCAGTACTTC.

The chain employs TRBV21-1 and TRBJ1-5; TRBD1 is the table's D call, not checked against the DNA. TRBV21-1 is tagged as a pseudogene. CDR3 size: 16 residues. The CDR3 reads CASSKGAANSNQPQHF. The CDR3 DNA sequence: TGTGCCAGCAGCAAAGGGGCAGCTAATAGCAATCAGCCCCAGCATTTT.

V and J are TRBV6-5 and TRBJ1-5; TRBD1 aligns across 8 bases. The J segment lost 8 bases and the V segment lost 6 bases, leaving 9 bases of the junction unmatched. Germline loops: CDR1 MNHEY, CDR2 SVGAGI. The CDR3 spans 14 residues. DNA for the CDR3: TGTGCCAGCAGACCTGGGACAGGACTCGAGCCCCAGCATTTT. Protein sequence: CASRPGTGLEPQHF.

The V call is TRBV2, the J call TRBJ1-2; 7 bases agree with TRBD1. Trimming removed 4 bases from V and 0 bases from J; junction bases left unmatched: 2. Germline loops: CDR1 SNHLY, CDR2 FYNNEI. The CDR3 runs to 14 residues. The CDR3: CASSGGTANYGYTF. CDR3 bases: TGTGCCAGCAGTGGAGGGACAGCTAACTATGGCTACACCTTC.

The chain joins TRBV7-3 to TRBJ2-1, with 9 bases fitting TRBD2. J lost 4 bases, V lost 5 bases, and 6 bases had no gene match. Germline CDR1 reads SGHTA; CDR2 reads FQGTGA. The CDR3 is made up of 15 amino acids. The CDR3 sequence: CASSQSGGNYNEQFF. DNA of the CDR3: TGTGCCAGCAGCCAGAGCGGGGGGAATTACAATGAGCAGTTCTTC. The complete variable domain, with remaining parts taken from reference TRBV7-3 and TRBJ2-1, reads GAGVSQTPSNKVTEKGKYVELRCDPISGHTALYWYRQSLGQGPEFLIYFQGTGAADDSGLPNDRFFAVRPEGSVSTLKIQRTERGDSAVYLCASSQSGGNYNEQFFGPGTRLTVL.